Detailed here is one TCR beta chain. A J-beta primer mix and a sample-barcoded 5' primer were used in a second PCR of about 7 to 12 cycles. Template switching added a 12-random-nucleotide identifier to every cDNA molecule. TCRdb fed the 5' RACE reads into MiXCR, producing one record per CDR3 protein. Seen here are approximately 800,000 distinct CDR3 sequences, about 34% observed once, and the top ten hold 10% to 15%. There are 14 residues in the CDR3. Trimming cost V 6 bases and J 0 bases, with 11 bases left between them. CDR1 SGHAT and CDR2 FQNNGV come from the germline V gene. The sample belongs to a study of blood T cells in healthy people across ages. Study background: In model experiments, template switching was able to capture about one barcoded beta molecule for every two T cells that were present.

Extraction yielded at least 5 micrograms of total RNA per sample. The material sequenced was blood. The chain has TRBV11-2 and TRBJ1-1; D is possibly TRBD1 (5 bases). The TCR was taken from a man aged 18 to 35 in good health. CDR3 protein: CASRVGPMNTEAFF. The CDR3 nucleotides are TGTGCCAGCAGAGTGGGACCAATGAACACTGAAGCTTTCTTT.